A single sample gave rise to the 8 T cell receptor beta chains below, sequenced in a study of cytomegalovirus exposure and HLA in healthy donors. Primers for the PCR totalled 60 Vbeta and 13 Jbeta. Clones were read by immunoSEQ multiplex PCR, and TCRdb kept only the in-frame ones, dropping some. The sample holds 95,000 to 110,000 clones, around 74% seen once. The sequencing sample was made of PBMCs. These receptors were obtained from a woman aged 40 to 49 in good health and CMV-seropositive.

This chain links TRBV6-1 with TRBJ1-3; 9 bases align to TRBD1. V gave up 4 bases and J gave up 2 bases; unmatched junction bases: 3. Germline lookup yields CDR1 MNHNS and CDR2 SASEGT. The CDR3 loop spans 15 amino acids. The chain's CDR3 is CASSAHRGPGNTIYF. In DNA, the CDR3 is TGTGCCAGCAGTGCCCACAGGGGGCCTGGAAACACCATATATTTT.

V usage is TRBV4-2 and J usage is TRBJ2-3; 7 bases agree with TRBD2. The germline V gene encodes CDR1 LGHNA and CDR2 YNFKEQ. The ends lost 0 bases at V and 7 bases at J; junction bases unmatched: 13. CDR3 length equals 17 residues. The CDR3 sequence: CASSQDPREGSGYTQYF. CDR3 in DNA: TGTGCCAGCAGCCAAGACCCCCGCGAGGGTAGCGGGTATACGCAGTATTTT.

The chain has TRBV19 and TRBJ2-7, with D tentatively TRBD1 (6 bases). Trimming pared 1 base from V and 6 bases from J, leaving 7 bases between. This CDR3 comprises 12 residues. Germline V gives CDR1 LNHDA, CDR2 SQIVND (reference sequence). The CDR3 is CASSIGGLEQYF. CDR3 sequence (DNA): TGTGCCAGTAGTATAGGGGGGCTCGAGCAGTACTTC.

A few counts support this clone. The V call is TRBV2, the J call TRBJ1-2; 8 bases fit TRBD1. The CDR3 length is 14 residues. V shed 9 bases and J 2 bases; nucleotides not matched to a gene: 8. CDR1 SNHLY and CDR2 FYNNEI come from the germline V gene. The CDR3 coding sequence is TGTGCCAGTGGGACAGGCTCATCCAACTATGGCTACACCTTC. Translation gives CASGTGSSNYGYTF.

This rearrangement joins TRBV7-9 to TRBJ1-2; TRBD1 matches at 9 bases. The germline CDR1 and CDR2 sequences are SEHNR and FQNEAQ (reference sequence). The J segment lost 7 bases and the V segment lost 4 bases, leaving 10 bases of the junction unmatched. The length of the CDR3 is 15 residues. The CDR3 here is CASSSSGTGSGGYTF. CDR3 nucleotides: TGTGCCAGCAGCTCATCCGGGACAGGGAGCGGTGGCTACACCTTC.

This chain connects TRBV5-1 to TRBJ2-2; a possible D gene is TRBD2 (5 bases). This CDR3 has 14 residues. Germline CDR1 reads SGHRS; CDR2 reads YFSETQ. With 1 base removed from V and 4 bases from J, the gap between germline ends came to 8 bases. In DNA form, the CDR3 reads TGCGCCAGCAGCTTGCGGGGAATCACCGGGGAGCTGTTTTTT. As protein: CASSLRGITGELFF.

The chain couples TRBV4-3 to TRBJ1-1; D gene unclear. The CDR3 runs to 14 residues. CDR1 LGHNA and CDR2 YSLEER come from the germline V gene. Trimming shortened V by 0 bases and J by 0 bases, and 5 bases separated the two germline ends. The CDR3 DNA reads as TGCGCCAGCAGCCAAGATTTTATGAACACTGAAGCTTTCTTT. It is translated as CASSQDFMNTEAFF.

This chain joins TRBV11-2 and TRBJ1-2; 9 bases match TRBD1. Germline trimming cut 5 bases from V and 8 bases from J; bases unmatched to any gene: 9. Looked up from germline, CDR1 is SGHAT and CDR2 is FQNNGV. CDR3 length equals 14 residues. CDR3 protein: CASSQIQGAGGYTF. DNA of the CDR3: TGTGCCAGCAGCCAAATACAGGGGGCTGGAGGCTACACCTTC.